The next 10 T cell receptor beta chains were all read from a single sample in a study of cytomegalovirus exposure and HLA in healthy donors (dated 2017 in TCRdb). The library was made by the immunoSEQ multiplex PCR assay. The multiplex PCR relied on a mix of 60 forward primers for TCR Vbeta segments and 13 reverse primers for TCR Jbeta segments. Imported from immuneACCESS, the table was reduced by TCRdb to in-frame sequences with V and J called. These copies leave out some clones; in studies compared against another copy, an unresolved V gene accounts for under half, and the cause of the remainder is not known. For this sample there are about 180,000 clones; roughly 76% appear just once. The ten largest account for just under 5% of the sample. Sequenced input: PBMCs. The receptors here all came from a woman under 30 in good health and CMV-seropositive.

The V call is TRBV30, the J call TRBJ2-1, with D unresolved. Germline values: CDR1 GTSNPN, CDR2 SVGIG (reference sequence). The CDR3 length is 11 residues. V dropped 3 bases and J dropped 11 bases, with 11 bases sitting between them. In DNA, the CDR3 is TGTGCCTGGAGCGAGGAGTACCAGCAGTTCTTC. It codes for CAWSEEYQQFF.

The CDR3: CASSETGRSYGYTF. The CDR3 DNA sequence: TGTGCCAGCAGCGAAACAGGGCGAAGCTATGGCTACACCTTC. The rearrangement links TRBV9 to TRBJ1-2, with D maybe TRBD1 (6 bases). Germline V gene lookup returns CDR1 SGDLS and CDR2 YYNGEE. Trimming removed 3 bases at V and 4 bases at J, with 13 bases between. The CDR3 extends over 14 amino acids.

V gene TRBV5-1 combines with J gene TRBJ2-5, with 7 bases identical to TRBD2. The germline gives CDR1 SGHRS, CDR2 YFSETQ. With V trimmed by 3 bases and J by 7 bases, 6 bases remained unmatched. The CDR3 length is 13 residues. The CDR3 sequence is CASSSYGEGTQYF. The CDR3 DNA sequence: TGCGCCAGCAGCTCCTATGGGGAGGGGACCCAGTACTTC.

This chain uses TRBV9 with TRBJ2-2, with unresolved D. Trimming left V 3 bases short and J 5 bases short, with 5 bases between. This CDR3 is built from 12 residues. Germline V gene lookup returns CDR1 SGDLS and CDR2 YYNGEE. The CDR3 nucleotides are TGTGCCAGCAGCGCCTTTACCGGGGAGCTGTTTTTT. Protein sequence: CASSAFTGELFF.

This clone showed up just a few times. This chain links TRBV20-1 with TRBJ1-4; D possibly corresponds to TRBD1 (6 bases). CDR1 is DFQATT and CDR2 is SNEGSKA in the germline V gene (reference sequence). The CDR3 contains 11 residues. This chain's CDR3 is CARGTNEKLFF. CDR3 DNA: TGCGCCAGGGGCACTAATGAAAAACTGTTTTTT.

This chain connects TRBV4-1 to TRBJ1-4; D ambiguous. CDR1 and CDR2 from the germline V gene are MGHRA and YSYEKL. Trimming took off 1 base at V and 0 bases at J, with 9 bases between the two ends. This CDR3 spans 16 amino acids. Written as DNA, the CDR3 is TGCGCCAGCAGCCAAGTGTGGGAGGCAACTAATGAAAAACTGTTTTTT. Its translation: CASSQVWEATNEKLFF.

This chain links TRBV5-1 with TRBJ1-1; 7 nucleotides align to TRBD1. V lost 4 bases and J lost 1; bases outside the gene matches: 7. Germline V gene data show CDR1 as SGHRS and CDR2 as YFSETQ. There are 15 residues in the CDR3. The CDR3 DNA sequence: TGCGCCAGCAGCACGGGACAGTCGCGGAACACTGAAGCTTTCTTT. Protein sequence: CASSTGQSRNTEAFF.

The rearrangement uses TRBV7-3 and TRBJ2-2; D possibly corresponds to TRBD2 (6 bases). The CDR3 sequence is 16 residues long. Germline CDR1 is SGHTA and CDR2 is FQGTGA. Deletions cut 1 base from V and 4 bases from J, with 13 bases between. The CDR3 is CASSLNPAGSTGELFF. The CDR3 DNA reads TGTGCCAGCAGCTTAAATCCAGCGGGTAGCACCGGGGAGCTGTTTTTT.

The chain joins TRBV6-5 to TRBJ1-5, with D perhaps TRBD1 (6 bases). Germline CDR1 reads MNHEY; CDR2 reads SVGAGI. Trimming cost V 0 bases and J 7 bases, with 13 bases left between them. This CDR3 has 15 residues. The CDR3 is CASSYSWGPGQPQHF. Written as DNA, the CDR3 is TGTGCCAGCAGTTACTCATGGGGGCCAGGCCAGCCCCAGCATTTT.

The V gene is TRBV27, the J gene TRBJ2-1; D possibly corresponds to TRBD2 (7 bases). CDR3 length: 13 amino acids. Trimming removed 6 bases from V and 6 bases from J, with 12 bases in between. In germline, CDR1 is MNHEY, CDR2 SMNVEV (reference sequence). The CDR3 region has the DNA TGTGCCAGCAGCCAAGGGGGGGTCAATGAGCAGTTCTTC. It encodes CASSQGGVNEQFF.